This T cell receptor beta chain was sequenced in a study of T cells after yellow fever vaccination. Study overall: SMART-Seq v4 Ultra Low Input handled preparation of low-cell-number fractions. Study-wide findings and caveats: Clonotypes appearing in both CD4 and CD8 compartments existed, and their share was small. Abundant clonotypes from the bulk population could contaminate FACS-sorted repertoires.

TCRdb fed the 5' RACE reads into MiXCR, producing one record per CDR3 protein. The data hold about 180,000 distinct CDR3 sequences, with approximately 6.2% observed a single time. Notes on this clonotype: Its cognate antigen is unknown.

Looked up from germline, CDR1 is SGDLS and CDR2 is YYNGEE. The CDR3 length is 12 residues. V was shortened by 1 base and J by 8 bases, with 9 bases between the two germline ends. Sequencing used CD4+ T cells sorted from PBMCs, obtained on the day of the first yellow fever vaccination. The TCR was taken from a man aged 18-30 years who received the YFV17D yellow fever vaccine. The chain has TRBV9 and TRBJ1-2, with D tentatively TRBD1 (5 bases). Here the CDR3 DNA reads TGTGCCAGCAGCGTACCTCACAGGGGCTACACCTTC. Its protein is CASSVPHRGYTF.